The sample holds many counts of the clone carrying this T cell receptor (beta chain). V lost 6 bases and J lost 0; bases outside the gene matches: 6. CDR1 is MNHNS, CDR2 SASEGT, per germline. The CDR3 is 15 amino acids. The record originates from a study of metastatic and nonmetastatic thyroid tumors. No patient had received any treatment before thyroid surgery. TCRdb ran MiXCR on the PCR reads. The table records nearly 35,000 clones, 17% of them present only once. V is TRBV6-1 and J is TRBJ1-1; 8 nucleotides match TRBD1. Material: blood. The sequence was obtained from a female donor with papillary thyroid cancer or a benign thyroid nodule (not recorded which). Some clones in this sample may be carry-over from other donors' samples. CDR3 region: CASRRTGGMNTEAFF. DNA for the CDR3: TGTGCCAGCAGACGAACAGGGGGGATGAACACTGAAGCTTTCTTT.